The 2 T cell receptor beta chains below all came from one sample that was sequenced in a study of control samples from healthy donors and cancer patients. Repertoires were generated with immunoSEQ multiplex PCR, while TCRdb's copy carries only in-frame clones and drops some. The repertoire consists of roughly 130,000 clones, with roughly 95% occurring once and the leading ten covering 3.6%. The sequencing input was blood. The receptors derive from a man aged 25-40 years in good health.

The gene calls are TRBV19 and TRBJ2-5; 7 nucleotides align to TRBD2. Germline CDR1 is LNHDA and CDR2 is SQIVND (reference sequence). The V and J ends lost 0 bases and 7 bases, in that order; junction bases with no gene match: 11. CDR3 length equals 16 residues. The CDR3 nucleotides read TGTGCCAGTAGTATAGACCCCACTGCCACGGGAGGGACCCAGTACTTC. Its protein is CASSIDPTATGGTQYF.

This chain uses TRBV5-1 with TRBJ2-7; 10 bases fit TRBD1. This CDR3 is built from 13 residues. The V gene end was trimmed by 5 bases and the J gene end by 3 bases; junction bases not matched to a gene: 2. Germline V gene sequence: CDR1 SGHRS, CDR2 YFSETQ. Here the CDR3 reads CASRGQGLYEQYF. The DNA of the CDR3 is TGCGCCAGCAGGGGACAGGGGCTCTACGAGCAGTACTTC. Combining the CDR3 with reference TRBV5-1 and TRBJ2-7 gives the whole variable domain KAGVTQTPRYLIKTRGQQVTLSCSPISGHRSVSWYQQTPGQGLQFLFEYFSETQRNKGNFPGRFSGRQFSNSRSEMNVSTLELGDSALYLCASRGQGLYEQYFGPGTRLTVT.